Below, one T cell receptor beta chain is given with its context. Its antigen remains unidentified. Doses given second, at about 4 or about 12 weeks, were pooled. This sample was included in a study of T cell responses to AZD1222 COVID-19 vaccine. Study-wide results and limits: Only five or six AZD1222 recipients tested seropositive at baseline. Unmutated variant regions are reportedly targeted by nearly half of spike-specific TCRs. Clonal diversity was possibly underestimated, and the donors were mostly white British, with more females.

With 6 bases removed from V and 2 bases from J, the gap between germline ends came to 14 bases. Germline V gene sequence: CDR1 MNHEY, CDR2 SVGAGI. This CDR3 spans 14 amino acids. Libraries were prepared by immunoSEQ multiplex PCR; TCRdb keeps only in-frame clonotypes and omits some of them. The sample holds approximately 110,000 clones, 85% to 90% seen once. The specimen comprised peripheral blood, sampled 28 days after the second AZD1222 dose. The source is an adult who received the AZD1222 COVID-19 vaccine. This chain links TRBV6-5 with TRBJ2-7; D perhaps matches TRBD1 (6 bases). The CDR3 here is CASRSGGQTYEQYF. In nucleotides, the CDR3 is TGTGCCAGCAGGTCGGGCGGACAGACCTACGAGCAGTACTTC.